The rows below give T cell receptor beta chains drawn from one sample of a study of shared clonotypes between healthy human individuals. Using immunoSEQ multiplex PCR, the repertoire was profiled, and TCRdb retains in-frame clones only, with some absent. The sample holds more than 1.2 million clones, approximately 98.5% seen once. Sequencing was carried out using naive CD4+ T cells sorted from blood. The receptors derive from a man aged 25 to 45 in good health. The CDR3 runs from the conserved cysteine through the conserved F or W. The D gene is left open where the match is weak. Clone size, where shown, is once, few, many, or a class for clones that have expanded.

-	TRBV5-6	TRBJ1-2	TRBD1	TGTGCCAGCAGCTTGGACCCTACAGGGGATGGCTACACCTTC	CASSLDPTGDGYTF
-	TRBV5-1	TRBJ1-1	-	TGCGCCAGCAGCGCGAACAGGGATGGCCCTGAAGCTTTCTTT	CASSANRDGPEAFF
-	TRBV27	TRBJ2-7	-	TGTGCCAGCAGTTTTACAGGGAAGCAGTACTTC	CASSFTGKQYF
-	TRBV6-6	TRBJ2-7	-	TGTGCCACCGGATTCTCTTACGAGCAGTACTTC	CATGFSYEQYF
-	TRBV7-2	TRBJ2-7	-	TGTGCCAGCAGCTGGGGGCCGGATTTGCAGCAGTACTTC	CASSWGPDLQQYF
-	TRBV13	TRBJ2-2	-	TGTGCCAGCAGCCTAGCAAGAACCGGGGAGCTGTTTTTT	CASSLARTGELFF
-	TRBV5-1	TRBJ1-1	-	TGCGCCAGCAGCACTGGAGGCAGTAGTCTGACTCGGTGGACTGAAGCTTTCTTT	CASSTGGSSLTRWTEAFF
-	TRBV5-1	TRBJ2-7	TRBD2	TGCGCCAGCAGCCCCTTAGGAGCGGGAGGGCCGGGCGAGCAGTACTTC	CASSPLGAGGPGEQYF
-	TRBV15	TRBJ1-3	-	TGTGCCACCAGCAGATTTCGACAGGCTTCGTTCTCTGGAAACACCATATATTTT	CATSRFRQASFSGNTIYF
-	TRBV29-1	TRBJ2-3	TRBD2	TGCAGCGTACCCTACAATTTCCTAGCGGGAGGGCCCCCGACGCCCCGGAACACAGATACGCAGTATTTT	CSVPYNFLAGGPPTPRNTDTQYF
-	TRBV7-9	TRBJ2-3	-	TGTGCCAGCCGGAATTGGCTTGATACGCAGTATTTT	CASRNWLDTQYF
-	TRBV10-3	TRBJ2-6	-	TGTGCCATCAGTGACAAGAACCTCAGGCCTGGCTCTGGGGCCAACGTCCTGACTTTC	CAISDKNLRPGSGANVLTF
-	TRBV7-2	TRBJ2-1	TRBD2	TGTGCCAGCAGCCGGACTAGCGGATCCAATGAGCAGTTCTTC	CASSRTSGSNEQFF
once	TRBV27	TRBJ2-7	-	TGTGCCAGCAGTGGGCCCAGCTACGAGCAGTACTTC	CASSGPSYEQYF
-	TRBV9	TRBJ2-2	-	TGTGCCAGCAGCGTAGCGTCGGACACCGGGGAGCTGTTTTTT	CASSVASDTGELFF
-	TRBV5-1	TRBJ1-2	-	TGCGCCAGCAGCTACGGACAGCCTGGGGCTGCTGGCTACACCTTC	CASSYGQPGAAGYTF
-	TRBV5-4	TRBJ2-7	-	TGTGCCAGCAGAGGCAGGGGTTCCTACGAGCAGTACTTC	CASRGRGSYEQYF
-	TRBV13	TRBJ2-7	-	TGTGCCAGCAGCTTAGGCTGGCAAGCATACCAGTACTTC	CASSLGWQAYQYF